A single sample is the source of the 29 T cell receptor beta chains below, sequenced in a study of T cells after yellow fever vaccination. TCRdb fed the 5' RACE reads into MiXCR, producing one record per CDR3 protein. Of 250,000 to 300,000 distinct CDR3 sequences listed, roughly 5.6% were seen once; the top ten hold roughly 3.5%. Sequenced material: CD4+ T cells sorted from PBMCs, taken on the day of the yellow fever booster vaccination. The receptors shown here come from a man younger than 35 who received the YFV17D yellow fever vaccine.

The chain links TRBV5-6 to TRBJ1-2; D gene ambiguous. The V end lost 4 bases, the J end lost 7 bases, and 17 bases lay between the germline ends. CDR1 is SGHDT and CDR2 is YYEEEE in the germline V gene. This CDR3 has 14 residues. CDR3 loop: CASSLAARRFGYTF. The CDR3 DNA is TGTGCCAGCAGCCTCGCGGCCCGAAGGTTTGGCTACACCTTC.

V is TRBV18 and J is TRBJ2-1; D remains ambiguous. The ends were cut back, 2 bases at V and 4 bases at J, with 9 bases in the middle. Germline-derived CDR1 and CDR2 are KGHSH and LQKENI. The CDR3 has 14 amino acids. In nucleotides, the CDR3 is TGTGCCAGCTCACCAGTGGAAGCTTACAATGAGCAGTTCTTC. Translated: CASSPVEAYNEQFF.

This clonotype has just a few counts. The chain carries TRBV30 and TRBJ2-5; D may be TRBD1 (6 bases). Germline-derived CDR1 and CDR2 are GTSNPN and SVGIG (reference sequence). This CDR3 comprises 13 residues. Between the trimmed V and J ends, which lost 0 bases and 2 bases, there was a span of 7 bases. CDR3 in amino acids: CAWSVGGQETQYF. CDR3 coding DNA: TGTGCCTGGAGTGTAGGGGGACAAGAGACCCAGTACTTC.

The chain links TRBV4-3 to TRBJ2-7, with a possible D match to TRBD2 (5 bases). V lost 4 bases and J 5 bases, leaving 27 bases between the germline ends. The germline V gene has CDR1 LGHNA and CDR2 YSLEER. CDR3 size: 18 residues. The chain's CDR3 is CASSRAGGLRLMSDEQYF. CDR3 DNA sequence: TGCGCCAGCAGCCGGGCCGGCGGACTGAGACTCATGTCGGACGAGCAGTACTTC.

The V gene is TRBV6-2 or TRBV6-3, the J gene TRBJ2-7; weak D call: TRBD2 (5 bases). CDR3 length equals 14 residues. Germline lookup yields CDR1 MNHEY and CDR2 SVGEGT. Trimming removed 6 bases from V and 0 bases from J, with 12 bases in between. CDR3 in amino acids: CASRKPGTSYEQYF. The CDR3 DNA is TGTGCCAGCAGGAAACCGGGAACCTCCTACGAGCAGTACTTC.

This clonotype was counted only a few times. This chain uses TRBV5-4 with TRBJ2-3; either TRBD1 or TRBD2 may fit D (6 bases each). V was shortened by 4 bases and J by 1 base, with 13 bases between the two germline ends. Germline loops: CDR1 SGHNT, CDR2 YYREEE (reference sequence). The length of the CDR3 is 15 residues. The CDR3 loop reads CASSRPGEGTDTQYF. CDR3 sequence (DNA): TGTGCCAGCAGCCGGCCAGGGGAGGGCACAGATACGCAGTATTTT.

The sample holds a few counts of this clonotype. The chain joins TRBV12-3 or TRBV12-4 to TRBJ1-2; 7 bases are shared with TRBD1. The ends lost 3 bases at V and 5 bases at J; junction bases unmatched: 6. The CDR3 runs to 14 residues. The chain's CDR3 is CASSLLGGTYGYTF. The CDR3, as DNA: TGTGCCAGCAGTTTGCTAGGGGGCACTTATGGCTACACCTTC.

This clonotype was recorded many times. The chain's CDR3 is CASSKDRPGEQFF. The CDR3 DNA reads as TGCGCCAGCAGCAAGGACAGGCCAGGGGAGCAGTTCTTC. The chain combines TRBV5-1 with TRBJ2-1; 7 bases match TRBD1. V shed 4 bases, J shed 10 bases, and the junction held 8 bases outside the gene matches. The CDR3 length is 13 residues. The germline V gene encodes CDR1 SGHRS and CDR2 YFSETQ.

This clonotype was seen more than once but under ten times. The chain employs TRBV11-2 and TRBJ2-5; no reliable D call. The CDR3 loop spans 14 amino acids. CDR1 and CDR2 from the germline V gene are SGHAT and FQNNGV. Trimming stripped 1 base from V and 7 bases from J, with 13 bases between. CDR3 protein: CASSLGPGVGTQYF. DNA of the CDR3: TGTGCCAGCAGCTTAGGCCCGGGCGTAGGGACCCAGTACTTC.

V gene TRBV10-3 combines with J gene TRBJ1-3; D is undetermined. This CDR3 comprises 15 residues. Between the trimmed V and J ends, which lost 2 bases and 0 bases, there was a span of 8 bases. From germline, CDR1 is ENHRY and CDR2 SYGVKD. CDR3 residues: CAISEALLSGNTIYF. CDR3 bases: TGTGCCATCAGTGAGGCACTACTCTCTGGAAACACCATATATTTT.

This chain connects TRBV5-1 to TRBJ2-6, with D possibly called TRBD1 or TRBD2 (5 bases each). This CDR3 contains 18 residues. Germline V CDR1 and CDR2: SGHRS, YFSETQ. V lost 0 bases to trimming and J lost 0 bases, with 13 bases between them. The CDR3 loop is CASSLARTGGSGANVLTF. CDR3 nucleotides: TGCGCCAGCAGCTTGGCACGGACTGGGGGCTCTGGGGCCAACGTCCTGACTTTC.

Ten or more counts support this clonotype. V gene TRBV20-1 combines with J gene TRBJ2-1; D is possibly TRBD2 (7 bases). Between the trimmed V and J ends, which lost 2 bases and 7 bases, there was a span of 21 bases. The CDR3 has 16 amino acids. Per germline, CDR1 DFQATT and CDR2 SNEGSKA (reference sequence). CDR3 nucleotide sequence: TGCAGTGCTAGACTACCCCCAGGGAGGGGGGGGAATGAGCAGTTCTTC. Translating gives CSARLPPGRGGNEQFF.

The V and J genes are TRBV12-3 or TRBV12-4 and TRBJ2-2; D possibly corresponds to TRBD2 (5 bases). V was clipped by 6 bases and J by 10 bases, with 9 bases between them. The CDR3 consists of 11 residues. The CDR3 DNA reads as TGTGCCAGCAGCGACTATGTGGAGCTGTTTTTT. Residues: CASSDYVELFF.

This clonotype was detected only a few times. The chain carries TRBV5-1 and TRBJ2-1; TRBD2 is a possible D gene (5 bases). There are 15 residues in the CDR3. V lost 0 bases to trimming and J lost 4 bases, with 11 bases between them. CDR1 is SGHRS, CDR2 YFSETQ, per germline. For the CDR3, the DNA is TGCGCCAGCAGCTTGGCTCTAGCAGTTTACAATGAGCAGTTCTTC. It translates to CASSLALAVYNEQFF.

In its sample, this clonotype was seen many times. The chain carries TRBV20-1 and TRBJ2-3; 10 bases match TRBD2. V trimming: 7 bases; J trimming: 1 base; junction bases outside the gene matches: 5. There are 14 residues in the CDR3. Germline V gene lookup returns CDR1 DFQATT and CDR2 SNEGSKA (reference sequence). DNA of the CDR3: TGCAGTGGAAGCGGGGGGGCTGGCACAGATACGCAGTATTTT. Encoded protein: CSGSGGAGTDTQYF.

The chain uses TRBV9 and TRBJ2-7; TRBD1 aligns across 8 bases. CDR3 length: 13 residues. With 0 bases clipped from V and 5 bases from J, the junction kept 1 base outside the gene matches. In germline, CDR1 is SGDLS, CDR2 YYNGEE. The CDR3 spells CASSVDRGDEQYV. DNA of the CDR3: TGTGCCAGCAGCGTAGACAGGGGGGACGAGCAGTACGTC.

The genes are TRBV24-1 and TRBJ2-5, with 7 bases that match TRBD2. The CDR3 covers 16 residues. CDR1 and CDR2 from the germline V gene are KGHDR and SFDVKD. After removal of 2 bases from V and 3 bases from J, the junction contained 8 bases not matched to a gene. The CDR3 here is CATSDYPGRGEETQYF. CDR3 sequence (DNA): TGTGCCACCAGTGATTACCCCGGTCGGGGGGAAGAGACCCAGTACTTC.

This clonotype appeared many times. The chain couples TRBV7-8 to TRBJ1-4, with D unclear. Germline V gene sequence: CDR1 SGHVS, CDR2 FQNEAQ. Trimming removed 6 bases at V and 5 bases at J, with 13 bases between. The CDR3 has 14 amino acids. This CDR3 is CASSLPGLNEKLFF. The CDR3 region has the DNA TGTGCCAGCAGTTTGCCGGGATTAAATGAAAAACTGTTTTTT.

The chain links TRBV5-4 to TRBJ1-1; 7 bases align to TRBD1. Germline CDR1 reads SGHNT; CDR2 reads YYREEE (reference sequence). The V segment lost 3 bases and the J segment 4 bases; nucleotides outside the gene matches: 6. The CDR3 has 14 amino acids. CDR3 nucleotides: TGTGCCAGCAGCTATCGACAGGGAGGCACTGAAGCTTTCTTT. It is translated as CASSYRQGGTEAFF.

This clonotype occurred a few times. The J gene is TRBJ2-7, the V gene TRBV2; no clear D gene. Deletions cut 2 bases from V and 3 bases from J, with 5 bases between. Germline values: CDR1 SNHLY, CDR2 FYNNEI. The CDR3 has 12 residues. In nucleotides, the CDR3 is TGTGCCAGCAGTGAACACAGCTACGAGCAGTACGTC. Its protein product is CASSEHSYEQYV.

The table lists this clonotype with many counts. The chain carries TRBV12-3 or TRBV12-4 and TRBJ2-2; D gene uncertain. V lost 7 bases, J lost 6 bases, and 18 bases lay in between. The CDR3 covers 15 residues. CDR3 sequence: CASTSQAVRAGELFF. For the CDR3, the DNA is TGTGCCAGCACCTCGCAGGCAGTCCGGGCCGGGGAGCTGTTTTTT.

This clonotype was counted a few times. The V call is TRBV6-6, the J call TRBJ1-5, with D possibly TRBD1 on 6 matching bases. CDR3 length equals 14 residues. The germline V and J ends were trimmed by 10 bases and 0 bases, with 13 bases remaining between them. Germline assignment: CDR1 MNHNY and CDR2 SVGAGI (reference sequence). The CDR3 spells CANGQPGSNQPQHF. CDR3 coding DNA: TGTGCCAATGGACAGCCGGGTAGCAATCAGCCCCAGCATTTT.

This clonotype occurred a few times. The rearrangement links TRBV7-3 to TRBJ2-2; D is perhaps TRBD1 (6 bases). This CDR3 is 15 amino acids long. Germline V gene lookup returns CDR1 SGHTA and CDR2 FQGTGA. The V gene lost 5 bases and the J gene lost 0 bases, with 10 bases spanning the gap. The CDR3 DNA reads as TGTGCCAGCAGCAGGACAGCCGCGAACACCGGGGAGCTGTTTTTT. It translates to CASSRTAANTGELFF.

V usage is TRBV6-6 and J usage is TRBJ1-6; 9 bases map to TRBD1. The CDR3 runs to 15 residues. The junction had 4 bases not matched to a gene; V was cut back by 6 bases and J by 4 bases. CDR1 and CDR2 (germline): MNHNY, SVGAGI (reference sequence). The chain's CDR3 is CASRTGGTYNSPLHF. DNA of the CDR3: TGTGCCAGCAGGACAGGGGGGACTTATAATTCACCCCTCCACTTT.

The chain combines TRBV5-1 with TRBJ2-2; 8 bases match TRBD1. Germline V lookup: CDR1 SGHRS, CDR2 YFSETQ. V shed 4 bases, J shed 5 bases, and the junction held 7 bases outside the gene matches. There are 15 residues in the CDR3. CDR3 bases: TGCGCCAGCAGCACCGGACAGGGTAGGACCGGGGAGCTGTTTTTT. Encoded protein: CASSTGQGRTGELFF.

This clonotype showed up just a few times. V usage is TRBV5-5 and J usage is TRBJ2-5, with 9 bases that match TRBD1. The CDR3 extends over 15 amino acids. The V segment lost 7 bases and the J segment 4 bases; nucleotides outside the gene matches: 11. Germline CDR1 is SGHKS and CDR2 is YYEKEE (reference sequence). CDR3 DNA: TGTGCCAGCTCATCATACACAGGGGGCGGAGAGACCCAGTACTTC. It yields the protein CASSSYTGGGETQYF.

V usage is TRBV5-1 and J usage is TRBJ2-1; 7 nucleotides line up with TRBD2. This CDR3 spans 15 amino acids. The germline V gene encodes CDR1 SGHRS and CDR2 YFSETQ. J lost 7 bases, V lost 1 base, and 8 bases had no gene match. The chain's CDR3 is CASSLSTSAGNEQFF. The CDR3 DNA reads TGCGCCAGCAGCTTGTCCACTAGCGCTGGGAATGAGCAGTTCTTC.

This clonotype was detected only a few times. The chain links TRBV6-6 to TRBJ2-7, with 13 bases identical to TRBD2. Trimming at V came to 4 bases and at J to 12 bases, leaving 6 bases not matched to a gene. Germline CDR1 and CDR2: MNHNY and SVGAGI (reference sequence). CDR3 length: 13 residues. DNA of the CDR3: TGTGCCAGCAGTTCCGGGACTAGCGGGGTTTTGTACGTC. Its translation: CASSSGTSGVLYV.

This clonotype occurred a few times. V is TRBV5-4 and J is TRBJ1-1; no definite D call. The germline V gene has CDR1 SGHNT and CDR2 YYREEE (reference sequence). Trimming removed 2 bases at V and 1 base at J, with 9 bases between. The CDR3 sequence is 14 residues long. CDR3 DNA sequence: TGTGCCAGCAGCTTACGCTTGGCGAACACTGAAGCTTTCTTT. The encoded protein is CASSLRLANTEAFF. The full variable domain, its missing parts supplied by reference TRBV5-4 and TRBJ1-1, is ETGVTQSPTHLIKTRGQQVTLRCSSQSGHNTVSWYQQALGQGPQFIFQYYREEENGRGNFPPRFSGLQFPNYSSELNVNALELDDSALYLCASSLRLANTEAFFGQGTRLTVV.